This T cell receptor (beta chain) was sequenced in a study of blood T cell repertoires in COVID-19. Overall study: Acute-phase and convalescent COVID-19 samples originated in the United States, Italy and Spain. Sources were T cells, B-cell-depleted T cells, or PBMCs; the material itself was cDNA or gDNA.

Method: immunoSEQ multiplex PCR; TCRdb's copy keeps in-frame clones and lacks some. The table has 390,000 or so clones, around 87% seen once. CDR3 length equals 19 residues. Per germline, CDR1 ENHRY and CDR2 SYGVKD. The J segment lost 4 bases and the V segment lost 3 bases, leaving 17 bases of the junction unmatched. Individuals drawn from about two dozen US areas were roughly 18 to 100 years old. The gene calls are TRBV10-3 and TRBJ2-3; 9 bases are a match to TRBD1. Sequencing was done on a sample of PBMCs or T cells enriched from blood (not recorded which). This clonotype originated in a man aged 18 to 35 who had recovered from COVID-19. CDR3 sequence: CAISDQTGGLTLSPDTQYF. DNA for the CDR3: TGTGCCATCAGTGACCAGACAGGGGGGCTAACTCTAAGCCCAGATACGCAGTATTTT.